Listed here are 6 T cell receptor beta chains from one sample, sequenced in a study of blood T cells in healthy people across ages (dated by TCRdb to between 2015 and 2017). Library construction relied on 5' RACE. Sequencing instrument: Illumina HiSeq 2500. A second PCR of 7 to 11 cycles was performed with a sample-barcoded 5' primer and a J-beta primer mix. TCRdb redid the processing of the public reads, applying fastp at Q25 and MiXCR, and retained in-frame beta chains. Rows with one shared CDR3 protein collapse into an entry with the most common genes and DNA. Recorded for this sample are about 780,000 distinct CDR3 sequences; about half of them occurred a single time. Together, the top ten hold over 15% of the sample. Sample: blood. The receptors derive from an elderly man in good health.

This clonotype was detected only a few times. A much larger clonotype is one base distant, so this may be a read error. The chain couples TRBV6-1 to TRBJ2-7, with unresolved D. CDR3 length: 10 residues. V gave up 6 bases and J gave up 3 bases, with 3 bases separating them. Germline CDR1 reads MNHNS; CDR2 reads SASEGT. In DNA, the CDR3 is TGTGCCAGCAGCTTCTACGAGCAGTACTTC. As protein: CASSFYEQYF.

This clonotype was picked up many times. The CDR3 DNA reads as TGCGCCAGCAGCCAAGAAGGAGCGGGAGCCTACAATGAGCAGTTCTTC. Residues: CASSQEGAGAYNEQFF. The J gene is TRBJ2-1, the V gene TRBV4-1, with 8 bases lining up with TRBD2. The CDR3 totals 16 residues. J was trimmed by 2 bases and V by 0 bases; bases with no gene match: 3. Per germline, CDR1 MGHRA and CDR2 YSYEKL.

The rearrangement uses TRBV4-2 and TRBJ2-5; TRBD2 might be the D (6 bases). The end of the DNA is better explained by TRBJ2-1, so the J call may be wrong. Germline assignment: CDR1 LGHNA and CDR2 YNFKEQ. There are 16 residues in the CDR3. The CDR3 is CASSQVLGGLQETQFF. In DNA, the CDR3 is TGTGCCAGCAGCCAAGTCCTGGGGGGTTTACAAGAGACCCAGTTCTTC.

In this sample, this clonotype turned up many times. This sequence joins TRBV20-1 and TRBJ2-1, with TRBD2 matching 16 bases. CDR1 and CDR2 (germline): DFQATT, SNEGSKA (reference sequence). V was clipped by 5 bases and J by 2 bases; unmatched bases: 6. This CDR3 has 17 amino acids. CDR3 region: CSAETGTSGRAYNEQFF. For the CDR3, the DNA is TGCAGTGCTGAAACCGGGACTAGCGGGAGGGCCTACAATGAGCAGTTCTTC.

The rearrangement joins TRBV4-3 to TRBJ2-1; tentative D call: TRBD1 (5 bases). Trimming removed 2 bases from V and 7 bases from J, with 15 bases in between. The CDR3 consists of 15 residues. CDR1 is LGHNA, CDR2 YSLEER, per germline. The CDR3 DNA is TGCGCCAGCAGCCAACGGCAGGGTCTTTCGAATGAGCAGTTCTTC. This sequence encodes CASSQRQGLSNEQFF.

This clonotype was seen a handful of times. This sequence joins TRBV5-6 and TRBJ2-7, with 8 nucleotides matching TRBD1. V trimming: 4 bases; J trimming: 1 base; junction bases outside the gene matches: 7. Per the germline V gene, CDR1 is SGHDT and CDR2 is YYEEEE. The length of the CDR3 is 15 residues. The CDR3 spells CASSPGQGKSYEQYF. The CDR3 DNA follows: TGTGCCAGCAGCCCCGGACAGGGTAAATCCTACGAGCAGTACTTC. The full variable domain, its missing parts supplied by reference TRBV5-6 and TRBJ2-7, is DAGVTQSPTHLIKTRGQQVTLRCSPKSGHDTVSWYQQALGQGPQFIFQYYEEEERQRGNFPDRFSGHQFPNYSSELNVNALLLGDSALYLCASSPGQGKSYEQYFGPGTRLTVT.